Below, 18 T cell receptor beta chains from the same sample are listed, as sequenced in a study of T cells expressing NK-cell markers. TCRdb processed the 5' RACE reads again and assigns one entry to each CDR3 protein, with no DNA. This sample contains tens of thousands of distinct CDR3 sequences. Sequencing used blood T cells: a sorted CD56 or NKG2C T cell subset, CD4+ or CD8+ T cells, or bulk PBMC T cells (not recorded which). The receptors here all came from a woman aged 18-70 years in good health.

V and J are TRBV7-9 and TRBJ2-4. Germline loops: CDR1 SEHNR, CDR2 FQNEAQ (reference sequence). CDR3 length: 12 residues. CDR3 amino acids: CASSLVGNIQYF.

The rearrangement joins TRBV11-2 to TRBJ1-1; TCRdb proposes TRBD1, but this gene call is untestable without DNA. The CDR3 spans 15 residues. Germline values: CDR1 SGHAT, CDR2 FQNNGV. The CDR3 protein is CASSLEGPGRTEAFF.

This chain uses TRBV27 with TRBJ1-3. Germline CDR1 is MNHEY and CDR2 is SMNVEV (reference sequence). This CDR3 has 15 amino acids. The CDR3 here is CASSLSRHSGNTIYF.

The V and J genes are TRBV20-1 and TRBJ1-1; TCRdb's assignment of TRBD1 cannot be checked, as there is no DNA. CDR3 length equals 16 residues. Looked up from germline, CDR1 is DFQATT and CDR2 is SNEGSKA (reference sequence). The CDR3 protein is CSAREGDRRMNTEAFF.

This sequence joins TRBV6-2 or TRBV6-3 and TRBJ2-3; TCRdb's D call of TRBD2 is untestable without DNA. The germline V gene encodes CDR1 MNHEY and CDR2 SVGEGT. CDR3 length: 15 amino acids. CDR3: CASTYSSRATDTQYF.

This rearrangement joins TRBV5-1 to TRBJ2-7; TCRdb outputs TRBD2, but without DNA this stays unchecked. Germline CDR1 reads SGHRS; CDR2 reads YFSETQ. CDR3 length: 14 residues. The CDR3 spells CASSLEVPTYEQYF.

The chain couples TRBV7-3 to TRBJ2-1; the TCRdb call, TRBD1, lacks DNA for checking. In germline, CDR1 is SGHTA, CDR2 FQGTGA. This CDR3 contains 14 residues. CDR3 loop: CASSPGGAGNEQFF.

V and J are TRBV3-1 and TRBJ2-2; TCRdb designates TRBD2, a call that cannot be tested without DNA. This CDR3 is built from 18 residues. In germline, CDR1 is LGHDT, CDR2 YNNKEL (reference sequence). CDR3 protein: CASSQPTSGRLDTGELFF.

V and J are TRBV12-3 or TRBV12-4 and TRBJ1-6. The CDR3 contains 15 residues. The CDR3 sequence is CASSLLGVADSPLHF.

The V call is TRBV3-1, the J call TRBJ2-5; TCRdb proposes TRBD1, but this gene call is untestable without DNA. This CDR3 region has 14 residues. Germline V gene data show CDR1 as LGHDT and CDR2 as YNNKEL (reference sequence). CDR3: CASSQTTGLETQYF.

J is TRBJ1-6 and V is TRBV5-1; lacking DNA, the TRBD1 call made by TCRdb goes unchecked. The CDR3 totals 18 residues. From germline, CDR1 is SGHRS and CDR2 YFSETQ. This CDR3 is CASSLGRPRQGGNSPLHF.

The gene calls are TRBV20-1 and TRBJ2-7; the TCRdb D gene call, TRBD2, has no DNA to confirm it. CDR3 length: 17 amino acids. Germline loops: CDR1 DFQATT, CDR2 SNEGSKA (reference sequence). The CDR3: CSARDKAGTSFSYEQYF.

The V call is TRBV27, the J call TRBJ2-1; as DNA is missing, the TRBD1 call by TCRdb cannot be tested. The CDR3 totals 19 residues. Germline CDR1 reads MNHEY; CDR2 reads SMNVEV (reference sequence). Here the CDR3 reads CASSLSFPGGLSSYNEQFF.

The V gene is TRBV5-1, the J gene TRBJ2-7; TCRdb's D call of TRBD1 is untestable without DNA. Germline-derived CDR1 and CDR2 are SGHRS and YFSETQ. This CDR3 spans 15 amino acids. The CDR3 sequence is CASSPGNPFVHEQYF. Drawing the rest from reference TRBV5-1 and TRBJ2-7, the complete variable domain is KAGVTQTPRYLIKTRGQQVTLSCSPISGHRSVSWYQQTPGQGLQFLFEYFSETQRNKGNFPGRFSGRQFSNSRSEMNVSTLELGDSALYLCASSPGNPFVHEQYFGPGTRLTVT.

The CDR3 sequence: CASSNRDGGLNEQFF. The genes are TRBV7-9 and TRBJ2-1; TCRdb's D call, TRBD1, is unchecked because there is no DNA. This CDR3 contains 15 residues. Germline V gene sequence: CDR1 SEHNR, CDR2 FQNEAQ (reference sequence).

The chain carries TRBV4-2 and TRBJ2-1. Germline CDR1 and CDR2: LGHNA and YNFKEQ. This CDR3 has 14 amino acids. The CDR3 region is CASGSGSSYNEQFF.

The rearrangement uses TRBV28 and TRBJ2-1; TCRdb calls TRBD2, which cannot be checked without DNA. Germline loops: CDR1 MDHEN, CDR2 SYDVKM. The CDR3 is made up of 15 amino acids. The CDR3: CASSSSGRTNNEQFF.

This sequence joins TRBV7-8 and TRBJ2-1; the D call of TRBD1 rests on TCRdb alone, since no DNA is present to check it. CDR1 is SGHVS, CDR2 FQNEAQ, per germline. The length of the CDR3 is 14 residues. CDR3 sequence: CASSLGKTRNEQFF.